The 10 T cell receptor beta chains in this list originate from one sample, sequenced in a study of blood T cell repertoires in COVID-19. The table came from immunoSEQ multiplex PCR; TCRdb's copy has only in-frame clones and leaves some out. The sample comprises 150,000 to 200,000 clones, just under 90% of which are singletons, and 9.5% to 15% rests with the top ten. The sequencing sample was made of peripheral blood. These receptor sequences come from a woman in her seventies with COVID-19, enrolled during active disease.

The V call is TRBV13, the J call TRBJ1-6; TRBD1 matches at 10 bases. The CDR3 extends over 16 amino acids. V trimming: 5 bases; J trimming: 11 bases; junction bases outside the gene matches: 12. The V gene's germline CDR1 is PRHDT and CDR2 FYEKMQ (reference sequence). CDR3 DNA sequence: TGTGCCAGCAGCCCATCTCCGGGACAGGGGTTAGCACCCCTCCACTTT. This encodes CASSPSPGQGLAPLHF.

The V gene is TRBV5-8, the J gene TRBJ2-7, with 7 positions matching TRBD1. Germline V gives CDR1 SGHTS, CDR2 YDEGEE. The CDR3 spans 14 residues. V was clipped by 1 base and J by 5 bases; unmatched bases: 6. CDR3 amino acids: CASSLLGGGHEQYF. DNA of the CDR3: TGTGCCAGCAGCTTGCTAGGGGGCGGGCACGAGCAGTACTTC.

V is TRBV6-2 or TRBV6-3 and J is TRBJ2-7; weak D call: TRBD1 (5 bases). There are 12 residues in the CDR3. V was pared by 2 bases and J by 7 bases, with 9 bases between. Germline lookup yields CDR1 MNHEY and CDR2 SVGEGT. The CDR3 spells CASSYPQGEQYF. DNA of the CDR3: TGTGCCAGCAGTTACCCTCAGGGAGAGCAGTACTTC.

CDR3 sequence reads: CASSGSDRGVSGYTF. The CDR3 DNA reads TGTGCCAGCAGTGGATCAGACAGGGGAGTTTCTGGCTACACCTTC. The rearrangement uses TRBV2 and TRBJ1-2; 8 bases map to TRBD1. This CDR3 contains 15 residues. V trimming: 4 bases; J trimming: 7 bases; junction bases outside the gene matches: 11. CDR1 and CDR2 (germline): SNHLY, FYNNEI.

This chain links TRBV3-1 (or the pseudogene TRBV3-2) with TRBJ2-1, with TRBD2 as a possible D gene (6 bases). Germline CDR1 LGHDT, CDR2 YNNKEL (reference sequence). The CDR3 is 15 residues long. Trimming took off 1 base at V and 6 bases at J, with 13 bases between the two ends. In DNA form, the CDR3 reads TGTGCCAGCAGCCAAGGAGGGACTGGTGGCAATGAGCAGTTCTTC. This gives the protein CASSQGGTGGNEQFF.

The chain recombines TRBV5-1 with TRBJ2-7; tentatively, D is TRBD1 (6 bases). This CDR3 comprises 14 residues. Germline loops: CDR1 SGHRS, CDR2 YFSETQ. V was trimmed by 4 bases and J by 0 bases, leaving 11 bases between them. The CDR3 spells CASSGRTDSYEQYF. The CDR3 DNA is TGCGCCAGCAGCGGCAGGACAGACTCCTACGAGCAGTACTTC.

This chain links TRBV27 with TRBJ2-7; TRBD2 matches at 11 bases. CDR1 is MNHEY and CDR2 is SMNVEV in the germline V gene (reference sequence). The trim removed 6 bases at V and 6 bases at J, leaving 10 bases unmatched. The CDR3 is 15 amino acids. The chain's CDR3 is CASRRTSGSSSEQYF. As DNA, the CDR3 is TGTGCCAGCAGGCGAACTAGCGGGAGTTCGTCCGAGCAGTACTTC.

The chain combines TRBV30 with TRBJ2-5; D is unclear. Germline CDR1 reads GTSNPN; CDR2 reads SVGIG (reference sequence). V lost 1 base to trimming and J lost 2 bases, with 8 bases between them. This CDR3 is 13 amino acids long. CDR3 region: CAWSGVKQETQYF. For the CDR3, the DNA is TGTGCCTGGAGTGGAGTAAAACAAGAGACCCAGTACTTC.

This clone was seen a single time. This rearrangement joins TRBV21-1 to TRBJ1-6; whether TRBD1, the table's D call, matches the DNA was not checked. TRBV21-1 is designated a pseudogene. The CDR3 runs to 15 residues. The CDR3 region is CASSNGVQGNSPLHF. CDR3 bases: TGTGCCAGCAGCAATGGGGTTCAGGGTAATTCACCCCTCCACTTT.

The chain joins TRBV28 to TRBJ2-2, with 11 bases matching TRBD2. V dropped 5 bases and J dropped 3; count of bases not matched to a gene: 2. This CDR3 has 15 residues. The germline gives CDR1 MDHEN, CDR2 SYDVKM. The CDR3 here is CASSTSGSYTGELFF. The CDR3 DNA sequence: TGTGCCAGCAGTACTAGCGGGAGCTACACCGGGGAGCTGTTTTTT.